This T cell receptor (beta chain) was sequenced during a study of shared clonotypes between healthy human individuals. Genomic DNA (from each subset) was split evenly across several immunoSEQ plates. Method: immunoSEQ multiplex PCR; TCRdb's copy keeps in-frame clones and lacks some. The sample has approximately 530,000 clones; approximately 94% are singletons. Study-wide results and caveats: Naive subsets generally had larger estimated richness than memory subsets.

A word on this clone: Its specificity is not known.

Healthy and HIV-negative, the adult donors had no recent acute infections or vaccinations. Donors comprised only Caucasian adults living in Nashville, Tennessee. The specimen sequenced was naive CD4+ T cells sorted from blood. The subset was: CD45RA+ positively selected. This sequence originates from a woman between 25 and 40 years old in good health.

CDR3 in amino acids: CASSLEWGGHGNTIYF. DNA for the CDR3: TGTGCCAGCAGCTTAGAATGGGGGGGACACGGAAACACCATATATTTT. The chain carries TRBV7-8 and TRBJ1-3, with D tentatively TRBD1 (6 bases). Per the germline V gene, CDR1 is SGHVS and CDR2 is FQNEAQ. V lost 1 base to trimming and J lost 4 bases, with 14 bases between them. The CDR3 runs to 16 residues.